This T cell receptor (beta chain) originates from a study of metastatic and nonmetastatic thyroid tumors. The overall study: Across peripheral blood and tumor or nodule tissue samples taken from malignant and benign thyroid patients, the repertoires were compared with one another.

Per the germline V gene, CDR1 is MNHNS and CDR2 is SASEGT. CDR3 length: 15 residues. In the case of this clone: At one of its ends the junction is not consistent with the germline gene, which may arise from a read error.

Original processing notes: What underpinned the distant-metastasis classifier for papillary thyroid cancer was the set of CDR3 differences across clinicopathological groups. TCRdb re-clonotyped the PCR reads via MiXCR. The V and J calls and clone size come from TCRdb's table, not from the authors' own analysis. The repertoire consists of some 29,000 clones, with around a sixth occurring once and the leading ten covering around 4.2%. Thyroid surgery was preceded by no treatment in any patient. The rearrangement links TRBV6-1 to TRBJ1-2, with TRBD1 matching 7 bases. Sequencing input: blood. The clonotype originates from a female donor with papillary thyroid cancer or a benign thyroid nodule (not recorded which). Some clones in this sample may be carry-over from other donors' samples. This chain's CDR3 is CVSSESRGGYNGHTF. The CDR3 nucleotides are TGTGTCAGCAGTGAGTCCAGGGGGGGGTATAATGGCCACACCTTC.